The 2 T cell receptor beta chains in this list originate from one sample, sequenced in a study of blood T cell repertoires in COVID-19. Some clones are missing from TCRdb's copy, which holds only in-frame ones; the method was immunoSEQ multiplex PCR. The sample records over 200,000 clones, 88% being singletons. The sample taken for sequencing was PBMCs or T cells enriched from blood (not recorded which). Receptor source: a woman in her 30s who had been exposed to COVID-19.

The genes are TRBV19 and TRBJ1-5; TRBD1 aligns across 7 bases. Germline assignment: CDR1 LNHDA and CDR2 SQIVND (reference sequence). Trimming cost V 9 bases and J 5 bases; bases outside gene matches: 28. This CDR3 is 20 amino acids long. CDR3 DNA: TGTGCCAGACTCGACAGGGCCCCGAACATCTATCAGCGCCCAGATCAGCCCCAGCATTTT. Its translation is CARLDRAPNIYQRPDQPQHF.

This clone was observed a few times. This chain connects TRBV5-1 to TRBJ1-2, with D possibly TRBD1 on 6 matching bases. This CDR3 has 18 amino acids. Trimming shortened V by 0 bases and J by 5 bases, and 23 bases separated the two germline ends. The germline V gene encodes CDR1 SGHRS and CDR2 YFSETQ. The CDR3 loop reads CASSLGMETGGMRYGYTF. For the CDR3, the DNA is TGCGCCAGCAGCTTGGGAATGGAGACAGGAGGTATGAGGTATGGCTACACCTTC.